The source of this TCR beta chain is a study of blood T cell repertoires in COVID-19. Study details: The study drew acute and convalescent COVID-19 samples from the United States, Italy and Spain. The cDNA or gDNA used as material had been derived from T cells, B-cell-depleted T cells, or PBMCs.

Which cohort a participant joined came from the clinical history participants gave. Among Cohort 3 donors, those recovered had two negative PCRs, clearance, or symptom resolution. The data were produced by immunoSEQ multiplex PCR, yet TCRdb's version contains in-frame clones alone and is incomplete. The data hold 350,000 to 550,000 clones, with roughly nine tenths observed a single time. With 4 bases removed from V and 4 bases from J, the gap between germline ends came to 10 bases. This CDR3 region has 13 residues. This TCR was sampled from a man aged 30 to 45 who had recovered from COVID-19. The chain is built from TRBV12-3 or TRBV12-4 and TRBJ1-1; D might be TRBD1 (5 bases). The sample was PBMCs or T cells enriched from blood (not recorded which). The CDR3: CASSWGDGTEAFF. CDR3 DNA: TGTGCCAGCAGTTGGGGGGACGGCACTGAAGCTTTCTTT.